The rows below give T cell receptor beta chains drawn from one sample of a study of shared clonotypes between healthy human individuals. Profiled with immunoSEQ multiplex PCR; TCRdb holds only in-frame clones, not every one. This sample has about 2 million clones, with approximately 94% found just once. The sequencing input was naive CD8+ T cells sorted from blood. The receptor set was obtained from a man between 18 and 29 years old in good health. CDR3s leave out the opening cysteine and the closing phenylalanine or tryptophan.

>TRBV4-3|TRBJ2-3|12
ASSPSSGADTQY
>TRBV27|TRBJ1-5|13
ASSLWAGENQPQH
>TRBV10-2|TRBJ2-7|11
ASSELGGYEQY
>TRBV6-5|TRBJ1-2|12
ASLTDTGAYGYT
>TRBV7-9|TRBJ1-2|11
ASSPTGDHGYT
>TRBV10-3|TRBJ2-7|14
AISAPGEGTNYEQY
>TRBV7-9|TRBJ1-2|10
ASSLAGEGYT
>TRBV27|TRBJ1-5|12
ASSSWTGAQPQH
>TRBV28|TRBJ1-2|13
ASSWFQGGGYGYT
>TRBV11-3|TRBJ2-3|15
ASSFGPSVVGTDTQY
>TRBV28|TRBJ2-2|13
ASSLLGGPTGELF
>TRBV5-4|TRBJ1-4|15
ASSLTGLGAYNEKLF
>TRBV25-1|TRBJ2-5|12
ASSEFGGQETQY
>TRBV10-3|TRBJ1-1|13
AISGAGDWNTEAF
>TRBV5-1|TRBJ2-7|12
ASSSTGASSEQY
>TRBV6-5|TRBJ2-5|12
ASSYLASQETQY
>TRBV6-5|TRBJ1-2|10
ASSLDRSGYT
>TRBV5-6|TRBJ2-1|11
ASSTGTSGKQF